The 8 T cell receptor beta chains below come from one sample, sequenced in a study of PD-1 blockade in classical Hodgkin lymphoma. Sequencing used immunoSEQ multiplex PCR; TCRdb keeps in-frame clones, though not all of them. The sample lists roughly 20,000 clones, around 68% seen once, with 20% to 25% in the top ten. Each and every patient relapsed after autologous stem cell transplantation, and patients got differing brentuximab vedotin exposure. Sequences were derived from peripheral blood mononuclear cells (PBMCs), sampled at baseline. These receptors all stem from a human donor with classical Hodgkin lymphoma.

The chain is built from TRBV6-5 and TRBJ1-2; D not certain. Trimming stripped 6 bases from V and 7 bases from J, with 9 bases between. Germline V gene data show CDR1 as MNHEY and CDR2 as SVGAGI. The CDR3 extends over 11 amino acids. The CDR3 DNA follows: TGTGCCAGCAGCCAAACGCGTGGCTACACCTTC. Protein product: CASSQTRGYTF.

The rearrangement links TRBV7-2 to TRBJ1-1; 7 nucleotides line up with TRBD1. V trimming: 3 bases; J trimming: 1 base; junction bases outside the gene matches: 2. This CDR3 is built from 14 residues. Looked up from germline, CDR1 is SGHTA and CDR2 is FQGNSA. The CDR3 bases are TGTGCCAGCAGCTTGTACAGGGGGAACACTGAAGCTTTCTTT. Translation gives CASSLYRGNTEAFF.

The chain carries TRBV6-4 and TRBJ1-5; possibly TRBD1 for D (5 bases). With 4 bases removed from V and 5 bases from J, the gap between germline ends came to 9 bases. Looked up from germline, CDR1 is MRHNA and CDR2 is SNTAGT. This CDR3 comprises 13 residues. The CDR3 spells CASSVDRDQPQHF. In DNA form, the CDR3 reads TGTGCCAGCAGTGTCGACAGAGATCAGCCCCAGCATTTT.

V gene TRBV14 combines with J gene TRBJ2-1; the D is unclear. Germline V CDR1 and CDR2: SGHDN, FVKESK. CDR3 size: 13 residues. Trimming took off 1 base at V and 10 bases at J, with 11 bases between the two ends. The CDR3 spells CASSQVLGREQFF. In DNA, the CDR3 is TGTGCCAGCAGCCAAGTTCTCGGCAGGGAGCAGTTCTTC.

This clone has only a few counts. The CDR3 protein is CASSFAYNEQFF. In DNA, the CDR3 is TGTGCCAGCAGCTTCGCGTACAATGAGCAGTTCTTC. The V call is TRBV7-2, the J call TRBJ2-1; D is unresolved. Trimming shortened V by 3 bases and J by 4 bases, and 4 bases separated the two germline ends. The CDR3 is 12 residues long. Germline V gene data show CDR1 as SGHTA and CDR2 as FQGNSA.

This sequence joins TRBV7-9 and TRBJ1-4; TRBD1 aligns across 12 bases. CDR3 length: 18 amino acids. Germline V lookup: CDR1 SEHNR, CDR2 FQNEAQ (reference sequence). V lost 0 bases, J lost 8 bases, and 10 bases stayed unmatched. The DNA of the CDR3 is TGTGCCAGCAGCTTAGCCGGGACAGGGGGCTACGGGGTCGAAAAACTGTTTTTT. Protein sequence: CASSLAGTGGYGVEKLFF.

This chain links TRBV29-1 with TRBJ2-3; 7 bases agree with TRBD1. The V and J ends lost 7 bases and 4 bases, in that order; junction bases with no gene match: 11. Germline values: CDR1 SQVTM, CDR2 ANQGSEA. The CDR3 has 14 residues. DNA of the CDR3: TGCAGCGGTCAATCCGGGACAGATCCAGATACGCAGTATTTT. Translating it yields CSGQSGTDPDTQYF.

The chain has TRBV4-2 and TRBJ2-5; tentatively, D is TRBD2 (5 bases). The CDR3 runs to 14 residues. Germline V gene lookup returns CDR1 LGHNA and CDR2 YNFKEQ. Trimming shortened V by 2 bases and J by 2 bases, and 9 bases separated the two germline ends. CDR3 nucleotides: TGTGCCAGCAGCCAACAAGCGGTTCAAGAGACCCAGTACTTC. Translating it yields CASSQQAVQETQYF.